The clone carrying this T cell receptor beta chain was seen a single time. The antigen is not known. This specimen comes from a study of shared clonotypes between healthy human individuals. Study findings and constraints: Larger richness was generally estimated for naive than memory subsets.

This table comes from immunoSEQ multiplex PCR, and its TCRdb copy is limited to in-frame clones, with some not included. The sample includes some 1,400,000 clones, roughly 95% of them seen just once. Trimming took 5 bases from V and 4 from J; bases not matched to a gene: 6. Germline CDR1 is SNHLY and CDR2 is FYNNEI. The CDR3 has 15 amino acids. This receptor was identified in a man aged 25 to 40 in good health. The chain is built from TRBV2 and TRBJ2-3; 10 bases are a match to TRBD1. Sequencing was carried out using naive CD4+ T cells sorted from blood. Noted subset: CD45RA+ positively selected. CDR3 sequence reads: CASSRDRGVADTQYF. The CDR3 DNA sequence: TGTGCCAGCAGTCGGGACAGGGGCGTAGCAGATACGCAGTATTTT.